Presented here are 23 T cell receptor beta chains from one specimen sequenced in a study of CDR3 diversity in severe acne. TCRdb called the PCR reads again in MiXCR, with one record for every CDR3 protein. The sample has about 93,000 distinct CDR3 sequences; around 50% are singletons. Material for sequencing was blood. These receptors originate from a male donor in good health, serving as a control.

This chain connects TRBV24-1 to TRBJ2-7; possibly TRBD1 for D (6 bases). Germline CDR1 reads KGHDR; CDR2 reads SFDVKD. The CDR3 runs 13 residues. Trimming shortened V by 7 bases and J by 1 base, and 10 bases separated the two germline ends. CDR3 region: CATRDSKSYEQYF. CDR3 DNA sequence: TGTGCCACCAGGGACAGCAAATCCTACGAGCAGTACTTC.

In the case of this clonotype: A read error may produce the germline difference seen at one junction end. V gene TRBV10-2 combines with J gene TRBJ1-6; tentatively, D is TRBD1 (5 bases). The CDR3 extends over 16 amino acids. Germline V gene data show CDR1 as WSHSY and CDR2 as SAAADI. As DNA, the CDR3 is TGCGCCAGCAGCGAGTCTTCTCAGGGCGGTAATTCACCCCTCCACTTT. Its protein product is CASSESSQGGNSPLHF.

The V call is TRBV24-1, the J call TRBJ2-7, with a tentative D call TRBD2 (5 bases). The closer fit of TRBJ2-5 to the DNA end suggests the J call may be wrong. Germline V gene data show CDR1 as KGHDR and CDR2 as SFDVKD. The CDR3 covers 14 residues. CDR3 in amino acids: CATSDSGKSETQYF. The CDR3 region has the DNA TGTGCCACCAGTGATTCCGGGAAATCTGAGACCCAGTACTTC.

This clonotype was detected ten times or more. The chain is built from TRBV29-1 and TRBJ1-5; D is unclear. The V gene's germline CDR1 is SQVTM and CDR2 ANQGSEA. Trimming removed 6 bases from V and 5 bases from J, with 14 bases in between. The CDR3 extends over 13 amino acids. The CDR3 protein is CSVAGHEDQPQHF. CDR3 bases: TGCAGCGTGGCCGGGCACGAAGATCAGCCCCAGCATTTT.

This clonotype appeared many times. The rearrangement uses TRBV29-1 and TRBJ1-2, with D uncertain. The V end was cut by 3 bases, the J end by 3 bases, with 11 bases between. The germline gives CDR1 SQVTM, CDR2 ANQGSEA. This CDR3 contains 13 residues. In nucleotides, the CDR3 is TGCAGCGTTGAGGTCGGGGTTGACTATGGCTACACCTTC. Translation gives CSVEVGVDYGYTF.

The CDR3 nucleotides are TGTGCCAGCCGGGGTGACCAAGAGAATTCACCCCTCCACTTT. Translating it yields CASRGDQENSPLHF. This sequence joins TRBV6-6 and TRBJ1-6; D ambiguous. Germline CDR1 MNHNY, CDR2 SVGAGI (reference sequence). V was clipped by 8 bases and J by 7 bases, with 15 bases between them. This CDR3 is built from 14 residues.

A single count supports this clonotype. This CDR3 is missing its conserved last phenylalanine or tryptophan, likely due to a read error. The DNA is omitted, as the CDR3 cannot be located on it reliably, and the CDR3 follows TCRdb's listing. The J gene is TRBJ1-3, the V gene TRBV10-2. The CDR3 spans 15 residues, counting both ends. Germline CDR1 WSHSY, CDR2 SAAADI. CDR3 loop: CASSDGQSSGNIVAI.

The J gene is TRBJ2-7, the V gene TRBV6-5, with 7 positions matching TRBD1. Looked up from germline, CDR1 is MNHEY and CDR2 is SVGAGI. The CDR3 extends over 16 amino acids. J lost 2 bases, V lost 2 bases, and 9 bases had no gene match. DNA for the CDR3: TGTGCCAGCAGTTACGCTGGGGACAGAGTTCCCTACGAGCAGTACTTC. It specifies CASSYAGDRVPYEQYF.

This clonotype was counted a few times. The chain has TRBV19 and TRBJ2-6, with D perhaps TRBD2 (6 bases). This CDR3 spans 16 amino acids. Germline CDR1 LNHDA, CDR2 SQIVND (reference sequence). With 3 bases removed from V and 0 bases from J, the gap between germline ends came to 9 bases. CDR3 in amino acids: CASSIAGSSGANVLTF. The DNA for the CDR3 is TGTGCCAGTAGTATCGCGGGAAGCTCTGGGGCCAACGTCCTGACTTTC.

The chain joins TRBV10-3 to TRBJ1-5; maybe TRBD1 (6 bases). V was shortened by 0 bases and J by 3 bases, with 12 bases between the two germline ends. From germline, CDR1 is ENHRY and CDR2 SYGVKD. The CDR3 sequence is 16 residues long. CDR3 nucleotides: TGTGCCATCAGTGAGTCGAAGTGGACAGCCAATCAGCCCCAGCATTTT. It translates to CAISESKWTANQPQHF.

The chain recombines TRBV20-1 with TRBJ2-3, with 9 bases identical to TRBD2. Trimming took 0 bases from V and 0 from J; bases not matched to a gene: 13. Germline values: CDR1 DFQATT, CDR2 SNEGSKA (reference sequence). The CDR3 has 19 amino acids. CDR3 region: CSARDRTSAAITSTDTQYF. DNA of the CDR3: TGCAGTGCTAGAGATAGGACTAGCGCGGCAATAACTAGCACAGATACGCAGTATTTT.

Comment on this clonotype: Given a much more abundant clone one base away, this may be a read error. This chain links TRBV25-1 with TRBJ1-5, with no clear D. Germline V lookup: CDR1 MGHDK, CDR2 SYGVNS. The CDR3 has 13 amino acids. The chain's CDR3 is CASSVIEGQPRHF. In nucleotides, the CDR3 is TGTGCCAGCAGCGTGATAGAAGGGCAGCCCCGGCATTTT.

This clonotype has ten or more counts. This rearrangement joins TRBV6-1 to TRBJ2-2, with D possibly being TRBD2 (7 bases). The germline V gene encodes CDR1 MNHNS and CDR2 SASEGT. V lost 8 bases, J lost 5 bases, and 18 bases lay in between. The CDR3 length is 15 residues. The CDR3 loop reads CASGGGPEGTGELFF. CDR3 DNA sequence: TGTGCCAGCGGGGGGGGGCCAGAGGGTACCGGGGAGCTGTTTTTT.

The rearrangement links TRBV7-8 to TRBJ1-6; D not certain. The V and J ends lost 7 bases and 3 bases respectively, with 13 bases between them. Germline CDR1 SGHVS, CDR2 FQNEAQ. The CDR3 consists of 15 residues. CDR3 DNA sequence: TGTGCCAGCAAGGGTCAGCAGGACTATAATTCACCCCTCCACTTT. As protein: CASKGQQDYNSPLHF.

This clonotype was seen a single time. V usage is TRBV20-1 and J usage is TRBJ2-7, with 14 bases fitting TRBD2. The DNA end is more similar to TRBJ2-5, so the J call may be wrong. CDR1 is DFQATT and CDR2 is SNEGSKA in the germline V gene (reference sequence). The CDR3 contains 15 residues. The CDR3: CSAGLAGGLFETQYF. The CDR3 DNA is TGCAGTGCAGGACTAGCGGGAGGACTCTTCGAGACCCAGTACTTC.

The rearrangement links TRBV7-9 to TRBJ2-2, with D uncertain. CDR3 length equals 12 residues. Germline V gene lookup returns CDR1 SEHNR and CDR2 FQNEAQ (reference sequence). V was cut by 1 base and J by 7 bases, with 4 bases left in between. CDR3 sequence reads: CASSLGHGELFF. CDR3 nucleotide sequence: TGTGCCAGCAGCTTAGGGCACGGGGAGCTGTTTTTT.

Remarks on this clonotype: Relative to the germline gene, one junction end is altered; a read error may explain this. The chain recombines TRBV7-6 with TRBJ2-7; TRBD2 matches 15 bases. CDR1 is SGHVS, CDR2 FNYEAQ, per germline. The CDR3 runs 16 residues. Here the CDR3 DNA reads TGTGTCAGCAGCTTAGGGACTAGCGGGGGGTCCTACGAGCAGTACTTC. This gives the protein CVSSLGTSGGSYEQYF.

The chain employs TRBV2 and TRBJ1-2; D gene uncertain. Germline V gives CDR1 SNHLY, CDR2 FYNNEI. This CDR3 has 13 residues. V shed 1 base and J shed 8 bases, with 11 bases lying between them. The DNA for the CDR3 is TGTGCCAGCAGTGAAGGGTCTGGGCAGGGCTACACCTTC. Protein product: CASSEGSGQGYTF.

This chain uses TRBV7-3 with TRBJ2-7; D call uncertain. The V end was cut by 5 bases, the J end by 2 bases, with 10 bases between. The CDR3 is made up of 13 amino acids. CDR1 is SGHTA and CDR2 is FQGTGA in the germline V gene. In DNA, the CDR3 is TGTGCCAGCAGCGCCACTAATGCCTACGAGCAGTACTTC. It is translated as CASSATNAYEQYF.

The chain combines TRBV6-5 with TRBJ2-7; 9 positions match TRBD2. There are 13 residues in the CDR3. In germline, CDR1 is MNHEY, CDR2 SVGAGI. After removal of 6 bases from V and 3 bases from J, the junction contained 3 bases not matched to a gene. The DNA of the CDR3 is TGTGCCAGCAGAGCGGGAGGAGGCTACGAGCAGTACTTC. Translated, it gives CASRAGGGYEQYF.

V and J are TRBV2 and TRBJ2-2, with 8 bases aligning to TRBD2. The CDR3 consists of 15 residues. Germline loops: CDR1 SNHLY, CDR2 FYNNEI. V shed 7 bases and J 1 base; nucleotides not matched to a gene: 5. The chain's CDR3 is CASKKTSGNTGELFF. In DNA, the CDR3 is TGTGCCAGCAAGAAAACTAGCGGGAACACCGGGGAGCTGTTTTTT.

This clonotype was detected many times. CDR3 coding DNA: TGTGCCAGCAGTTCCTCGACCATCTCTGGAAACACCATATATTTT. This gives the protein CASSSSTISGNTIYF. The V gene is TRBV28, the J gene TRBJ1-3; D is uncertain. Germline V CDR1 and CDR2: MDHEN, SYDVKM. Trimming removed 4 bases from V and 0 bases from J, with 10 bases in between. This CDR3 has 15 amino acids.

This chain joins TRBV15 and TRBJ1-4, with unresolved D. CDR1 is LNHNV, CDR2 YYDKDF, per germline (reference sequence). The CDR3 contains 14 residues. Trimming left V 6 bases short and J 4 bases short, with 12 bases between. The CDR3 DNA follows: TGTGCCACCAGACGACGGGGAGGTAATGAAAAACTGTTTTTT. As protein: CATRRRGGNEKLFF.